The present entry profiles one T cell receptor (beta chain) with its context. Antigen specificity is unknown. The sample belongs to a study of vaccination and CD4 T cells after COVID-19. At the level of the study: Overlapping SARS-CoV-2, HCoV-NL63, HCoV-OC43 and HCoV-229E spike peptides were used to stimulate cells.

This CDR3 is 14 amino acids long. Trimming shortened V by 8 bases and J by 0 bases, and 10 bases separated the two germline ends. Germline V gene lookup returns CDR1 KGHDR and CDR2 SFDVKD. Cultured CD4+ T cell DNA was sequenced using the Oncomine TCR Beta short-read assay. TCRdb called the PCR reads again in MiXCR, with one record for every CDR3 protein. This table holds around 19,000 distinct CDR3 sequences, 78% found once. The treatment here: roughly nine-day PBMC culture with coronavirus spike peptide pools or control peptides (ViraFEST assay). The chain carries TRBV24-1 and TRBJ1-5, with D unresolved. Sample: CD4+ T cells from blood, cultured in vitro, taken after SARS-CoV-2 vaccination. The clonotype comes from a human donor who received a COVID-19 vaccine. The CDR3 loop reads CATTGQNSNQPQHF. The CDR3, as DNA: TGTGCCACCACCGGGCAAAATAGCAATCAGCCCCAGCATTTT.